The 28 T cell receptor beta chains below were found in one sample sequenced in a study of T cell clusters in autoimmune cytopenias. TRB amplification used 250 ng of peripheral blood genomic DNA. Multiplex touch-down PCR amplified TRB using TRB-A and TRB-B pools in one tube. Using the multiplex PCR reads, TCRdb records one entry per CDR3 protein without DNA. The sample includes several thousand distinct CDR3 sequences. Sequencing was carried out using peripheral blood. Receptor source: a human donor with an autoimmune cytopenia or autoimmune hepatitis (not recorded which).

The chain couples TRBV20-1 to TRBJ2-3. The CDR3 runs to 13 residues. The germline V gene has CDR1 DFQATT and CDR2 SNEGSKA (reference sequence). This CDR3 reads CSASRDGTDTQYF.

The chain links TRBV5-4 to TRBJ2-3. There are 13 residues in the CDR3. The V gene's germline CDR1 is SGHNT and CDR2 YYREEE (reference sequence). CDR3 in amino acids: CASSHDTTDTQYF.

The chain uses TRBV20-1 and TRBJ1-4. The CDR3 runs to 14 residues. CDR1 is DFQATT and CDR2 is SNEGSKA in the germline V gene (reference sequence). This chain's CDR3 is CSARQAPANEKLFF.

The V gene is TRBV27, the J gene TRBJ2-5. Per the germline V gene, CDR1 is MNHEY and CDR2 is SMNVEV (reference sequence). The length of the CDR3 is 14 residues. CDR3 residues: CASREWAKPETQYF.

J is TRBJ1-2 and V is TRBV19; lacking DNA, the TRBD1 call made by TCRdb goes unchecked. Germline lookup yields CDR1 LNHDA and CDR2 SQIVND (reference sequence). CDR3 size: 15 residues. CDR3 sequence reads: CASSRADSLNYGYTF.

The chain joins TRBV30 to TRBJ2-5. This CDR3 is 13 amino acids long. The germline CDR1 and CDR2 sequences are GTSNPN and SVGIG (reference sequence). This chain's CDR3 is CAWSVHRLETQYF.

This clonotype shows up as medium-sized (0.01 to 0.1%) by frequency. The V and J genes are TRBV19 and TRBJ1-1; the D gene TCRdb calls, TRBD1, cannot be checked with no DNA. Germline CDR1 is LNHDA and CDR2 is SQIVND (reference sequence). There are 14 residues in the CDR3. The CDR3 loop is CASSYQGRLGEAFF.

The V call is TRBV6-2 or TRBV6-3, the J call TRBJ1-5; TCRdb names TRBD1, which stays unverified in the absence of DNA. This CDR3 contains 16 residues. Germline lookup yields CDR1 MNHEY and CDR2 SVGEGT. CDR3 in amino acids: CASSYYRTGGSQPQHF.

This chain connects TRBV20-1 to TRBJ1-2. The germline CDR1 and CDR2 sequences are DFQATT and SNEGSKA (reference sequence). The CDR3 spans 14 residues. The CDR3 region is CSARNFRRSDGYTF.

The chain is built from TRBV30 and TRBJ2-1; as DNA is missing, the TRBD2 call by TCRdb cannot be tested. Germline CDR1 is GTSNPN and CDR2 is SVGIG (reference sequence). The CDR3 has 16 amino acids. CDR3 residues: CAWSVLGGRAGNEQFF.

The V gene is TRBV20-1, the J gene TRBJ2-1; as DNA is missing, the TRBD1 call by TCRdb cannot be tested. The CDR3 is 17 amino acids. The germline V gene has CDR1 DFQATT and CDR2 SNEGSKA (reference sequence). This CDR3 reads CSARDGRTGGTYNEQFF.

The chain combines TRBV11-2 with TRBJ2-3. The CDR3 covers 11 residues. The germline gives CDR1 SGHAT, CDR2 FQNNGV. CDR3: CASSLLDTQYF.

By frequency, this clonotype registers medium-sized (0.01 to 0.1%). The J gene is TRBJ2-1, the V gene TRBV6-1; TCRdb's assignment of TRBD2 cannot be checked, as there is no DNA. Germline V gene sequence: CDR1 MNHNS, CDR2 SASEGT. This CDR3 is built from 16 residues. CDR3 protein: CASTRTSGRAVNEQFF.

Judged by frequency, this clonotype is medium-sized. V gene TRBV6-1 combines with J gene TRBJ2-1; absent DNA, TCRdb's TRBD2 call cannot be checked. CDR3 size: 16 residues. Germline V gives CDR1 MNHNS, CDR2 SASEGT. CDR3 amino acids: CASSALPPGGADEQFF.

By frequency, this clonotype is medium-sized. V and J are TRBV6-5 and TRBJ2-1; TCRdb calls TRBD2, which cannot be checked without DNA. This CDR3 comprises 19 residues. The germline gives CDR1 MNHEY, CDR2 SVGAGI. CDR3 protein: CASSYSGLAGEGSYNEQFF.

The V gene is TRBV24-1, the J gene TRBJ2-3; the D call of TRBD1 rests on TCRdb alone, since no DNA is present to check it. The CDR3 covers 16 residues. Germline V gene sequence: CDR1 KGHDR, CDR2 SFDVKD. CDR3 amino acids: CATSESGTGGPDTQYF.

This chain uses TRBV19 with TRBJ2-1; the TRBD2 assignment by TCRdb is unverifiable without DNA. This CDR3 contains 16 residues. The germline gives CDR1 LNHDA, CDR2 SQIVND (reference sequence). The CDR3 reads CASRKPTSGSRNEQFF.

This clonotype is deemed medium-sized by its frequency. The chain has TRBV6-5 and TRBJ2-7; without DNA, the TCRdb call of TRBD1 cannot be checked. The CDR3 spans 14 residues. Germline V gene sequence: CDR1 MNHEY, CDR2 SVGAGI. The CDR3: CASSLGQEYYEQYF.

The CDR3 sequence is CASSLGTSGTNEQFF. This chain uses TRBV14 with TRBJ2-1; TCRdb's D call of TRBD2 is untestable without DNA. CDR1 is SGHDN and CDR2 is FVKESK in the germline V gene. The CDR3 sequence is 15 residues long.

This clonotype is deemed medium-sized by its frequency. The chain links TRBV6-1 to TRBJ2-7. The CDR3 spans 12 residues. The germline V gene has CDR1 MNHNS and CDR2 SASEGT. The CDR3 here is CASSYVPYEQYF.

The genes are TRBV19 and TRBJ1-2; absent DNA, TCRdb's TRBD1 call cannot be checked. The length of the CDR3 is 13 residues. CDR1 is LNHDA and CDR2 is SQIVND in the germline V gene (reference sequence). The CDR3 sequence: CASTDRGRGGYTF.

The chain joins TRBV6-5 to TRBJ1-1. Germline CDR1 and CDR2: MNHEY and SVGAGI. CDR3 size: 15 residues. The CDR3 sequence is CASEHEGTRGKEAFF.

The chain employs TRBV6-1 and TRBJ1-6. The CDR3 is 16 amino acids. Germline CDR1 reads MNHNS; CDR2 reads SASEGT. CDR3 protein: CASSEAFTLPNSPLHF.

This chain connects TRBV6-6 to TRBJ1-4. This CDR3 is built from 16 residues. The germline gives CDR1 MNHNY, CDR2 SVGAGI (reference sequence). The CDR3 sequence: CASSLQRQATNEKLFF.

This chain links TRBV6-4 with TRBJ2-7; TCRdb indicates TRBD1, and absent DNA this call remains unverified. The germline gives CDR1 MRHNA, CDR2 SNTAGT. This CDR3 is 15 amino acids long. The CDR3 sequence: CASRLGQRNSYEQYF.

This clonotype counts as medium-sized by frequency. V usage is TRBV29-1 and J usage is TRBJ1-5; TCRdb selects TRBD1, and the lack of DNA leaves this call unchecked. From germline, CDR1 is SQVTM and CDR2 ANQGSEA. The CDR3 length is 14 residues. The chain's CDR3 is CSVVSQGGNQPQHF. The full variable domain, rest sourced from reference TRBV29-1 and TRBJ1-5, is SAVISQKPSRDICQRGTSLTIQCQVDSQVTMMFWYRQQPGQSLTLIATANQGSEATYESGFVIDKFPISRPNLTFSTLTVSNMSPEDSSIYLCSVVSQGGNQPQHFGDGTRLSIL.

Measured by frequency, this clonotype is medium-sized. The CDR3 here is CASSYDRGAHEQYF. This rearrangement joins TRBV27 to TRBJ2-7; TCRdb designates TRBD1, a call that cannot be tested without DNA. Germline assignment: CDR1 MNHEY and CDR2 SMNVEV (reference sequence). The CDR3 runs to 14 residues.

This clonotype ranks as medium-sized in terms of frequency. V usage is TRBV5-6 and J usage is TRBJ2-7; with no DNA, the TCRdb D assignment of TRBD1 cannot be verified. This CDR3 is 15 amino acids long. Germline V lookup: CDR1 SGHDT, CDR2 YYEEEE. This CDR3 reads CASSLEGTGGYEQYF.